The present entry profiles one T cell receptor (beta chain) with its context. The junction differs from germline at one of its ends, possibly a read error. This sample was included in a study of tumor-infiltrating lymphocytes in primary liver carcinoma. From 450 to 550 ng total RNA, TCR beta cDNA was generated with a primer in the constant region. Slightly modified ARM-PCR served as the procedure for the TCR beta libraries. These libraries came from three rounds of nested multiplex PCR. One entry per CDR3 protein, called by TCRdb with MiXCR from the multiplex PCR reads. The repertoire holds some 180,000 distinct CDR3 sequences, with about 60% as singletons. Unsorted whole blood served as the source of blood RNA, and germline DNA was extracted as well. This TCR was sampled from a man aged 35 to 55 with primary liver carcinoma and hepatitis B virus infection. The sample consisted of peripheral blood.

In DNA form, the CDR3 reads TGTGCCGGCAGTTTAGGGCAGAATGGCTACACCTTC. Translating it yields CAGSLGQNGYTF. The J gene is TRBJ1-2, the V gene TRBV12-3 or TRBV12-4; D call uncertain. This CDR3 region has 12 residues.